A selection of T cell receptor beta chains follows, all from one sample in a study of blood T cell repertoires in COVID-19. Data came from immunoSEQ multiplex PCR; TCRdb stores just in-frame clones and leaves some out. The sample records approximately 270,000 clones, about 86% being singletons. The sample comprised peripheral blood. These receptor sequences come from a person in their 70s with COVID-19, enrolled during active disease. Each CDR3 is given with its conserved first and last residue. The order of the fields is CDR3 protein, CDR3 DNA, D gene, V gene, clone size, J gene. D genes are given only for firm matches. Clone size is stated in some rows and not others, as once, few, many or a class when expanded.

CAISKTPGQTPHTDTQYF TGTGCCATCAGTAAGACCCCGGGACAGACACCCCACACAGATACGCAGTATTTT TRBD1 TRBV10-3 once TRBJ2-3
CASSEYGATNEKLFF TGTGCCAGCAGTGAATATGGAGCAACTAATGAAAAACTGTTTTTT . TRBV25-1 once TRBJ1-4
CASSLDGGDTEAFF TGTGCCAGCAGCTTAGATGGGGGGGACACTGAAGCTTTCTTT . TRBV11-2 . TRBJ1-1
CASSAGYTEAFF TGTGCCAGCAGTGCGGGCTACACTGAAGCTTTCTTT . TRBV12-3/TRBV12-4 few TRBJ1-1
CASRTSRSSGANVLTF TGTGCCAGCAGAACGTCCCGGAGCTCTGGGGCCAACGTCCTGACTTTC . TRBV27 . TRBJ2-6
CASSRFKSSGNTIYF TGTGCCAGCAGCCGTTTTAAGAGCTCTGGAAACACCATATATTTT . TRBV5-8 . TRBJ1-3
CASSRVGTSGGVYEQFF TGTGCCAGCAGCCGAGTGGGAACTAGCGGGGGGGTTTATGAGCAGTTCTTC TRBD2 TRBV7-9 . TRBJ2-1
CASSLGTGGSAGNTIYF TGTGCCAGCAGCTTAGGGACAGGGGGGAGTGCTGGAAACACCATATATTTT TRBD1 TRBV7-2 . TRBJ1-3
CASYGTGNRGSYTF TGTGCCAGTTACGGGACAGGTAACCGGGGGAGCTACACCTTC TRBD1 TRBV19 . TRBJ1-2
CSVGTGGRGQYF TGCAGCGTGGGGACAGGGGGAAGGGGGCAGTACTTC TRBD1 TRBV29-1 . TRBJ2-7
CASSLAPRGQTRGGGYTF TGTGCCAGCAGCCTGGCACCTCGGGGTCAGACGAGGGGAGGTGGCTACACCTTC . TRBV5-4 . TRBJ1-2
CASSYESGDGYTF TGTGCCAGCAGTTACGAATCCGGGGATGGCTACACCTTC . TRBV6-5 . TRBJ1-2
CASSLNSGANVLTF TGTGCCAGCAGCCTTAACTCTGGGGCCAACGTCCTGACTTTC . TRBV7-3 . TRBJ2-6
CASIRGNEQFF TGTGCCAGCATTCGGGGGAATGAGCAGTTCTTC . TRBV25-1 . TRBJ2-1
CASSLDPDYNEQFF TGTGCCAGCAGCTTAGATCCAGATTACAATGAGCAGTTCTTC . TRBV7-3 . TRBJ2-1
CASSPYLGRGSNIQYF TGTGCCAGCAGCCCCTATTTGGGCAGGGGGTCGAACATTCAGTACTTC TRBD1 TRBV11-2 few TRBJ2-4